The rows below give T cell receptor beta chains drawn from one sample of a study of T cell responses to AZD1222 COVID-19 vaccine. The method was immunoSEQ multiplex PCR; TCRdb's version includes in-frame clones alone and lacks a portion of them. This repertoire shows approximately 130,000 clones, 80% to 95% found once; its top ten account for about 3.1%. The sequences come from peripheral blood, collected on day 0 of AZD1222 vaccination. The origin of the receptors is an adult in good health. Both conserved end residues are part of each CDR3. D genes are given only for firm matches. Rows give clone size only sometimes, using once, few, many, or a class for an expanded clone.

j_call,clone_size,d_call,v_call,cdr3_aa
TRBJ2-1,.,TRBD2,TRBV2,CASRPTSGAYNEQFF
TRBJ2-1,.,TRBD2,TRBV10-3,CAISPGTSYNEQFF
TRBJ1-1,.,.,TRBV27,CASRGTVNTEAFF
TRBJ2-3,.,.,TRBV4-2,CASSQGWADTQYF
TRBJ2-2,.,.,TRBV5-1,CASSIRGSAGELFF
TRBJ1-6,.,TRBD1,TRBV18,CASSPRTGGAESPLHF
TRBJ1-3,.,.,TRBV6-5,CAFASEGNTIYF
TRBJ1-5,.,.,TRBV6-6,CASSYSRGPEETEHF
TRBJ1-1,once,.,TRBV14,CASSQVVSTEAFF
TRBJ1-2,.,.,TRBV28,CASSLSSSHRNGYTF
TRBJ1-2,.,.,TRBV6-1,CASSESGRGGYTF
TRBJ1-5,.,.,TRBV24-1,CATSDHSNQPQHF
TRBJ1-3,.,.,TRBV12-3/TRBV12-4,CASKESGNTIYF
TRBJ2-5,.,.,TRBV21-1,CASSQPAFRVARETQYF
TRBJ2-5,.,.,TRBV20-1,CSAQHQETQYF
TRBJ1-2,once,.,TRBV6-1,CASSEESGRPSARGYTF
TRBJ2-7,.,TRBD1,TRBV19,CASRETGGAEQYF
TRBJ1-6,.,TRBD1,TRBV7-2,CASSLGQGGGFSPLHF
TRBJ1-1,.,TRBD1,TRBV29-1,CSVEWDRVGAEAFF
TRBJ1-5,.,.,TRBV4-3,CASSQGVRGGQPQHF
TRBJ1-2,.,.,TRBV27,CASSFNREIYGYTF
TRBJ2-2,.,TRBD2,TRBV11-3,CASSLGLAGGTGELFF
TRBJ1-1,.,.,TRBV9,CASSVNPERTENTEAFF
TRBJ1-6,.,.,TRBV3-1/TRBV3-2,CASSQDPAVISPLHF
TRBJ2-3,.,TRBD2,TRBV15,CATSRTSGSTDTQYF
TRBJ1-3,.,.,TRBV3-1/TRBV3-2,CASLSSGNTIYF
TRBJ2-5,.,TRBD2,TRBV6-5,CASRTGLADRTQYF
TRBJ2-1,.,.,TRBV18,CASSLAGGARVNEQFF
TRBJ2-7,.,TRBD2,TRBV7-8,CASSRSGLLATYEQYF
TRBJ1-1,.,TRBD1,TRBV18,CASSARTGTLNTEAFF
TRBJ2-2,.,.,TRBV19,CASSITPPAVGELFF
TRBJ2-6,.,.,TRBV9,CASSLKAKGANVLTF
TRBJ2-3,once,.,TRBV3-1/TRBV3-2,CASSQTGTTSTDTQYF
TRBJ1-2,.,TRBD1,TRBV19,CASSIRQGTYGYTF
TRBJ2-5,.,TRBD1,TRBV5-1,CASKSRQGAGETQYF
TRBJ1-2,.,TRBD1,TRBV7-2,CASSPRQGVAYGYTF
TRBJ2-3,.,.,TRBV29-1,CSVATLDTQYF
TRBJ1-1,once,.,TRBV7-2,CASSLVANTEAFF
TRBJ1-2,.,TRBD1,TRBV7-3,CASSLNGQGYGYTF
TRBJ1-1,.,.,TRBV5-5,CASSFDTPNTEAFF
TRBJ2-2,.,.,TRBV12-3/TRBV12-4,CASSYHSPGELFF
TRBJ2-1,.,.,TRBV6-5,CASSLVDEQFF
TRBJ1-2,.,TRBD1,TRBV11-2,CASSLAPGQGGYGYTF
TRBJ1-1,.,.,TRBV25-1,CASRTLNTEAFF
TRBJ2-1,.,TRBD2,TRBV5-4,CASSSGGLLAGSYNEQFF
TRBJ1-5,once,.,TRBV28,CASSFVGQYNQPQHF